The 15 T cell receptor beta chains reported below all come from one sample, sequenced in a study of blood T cell repertoires in COVID-19. Measured with immunoSEQ multiplex PCR; TCRdb has only the in-frame clones, and not every one. The sample has about 100,000 clones; around 85% are singletons. Sequencing was carried out using PBMCs or T cells enriched from blood (not recorded which). The receptors were gathered from a woman in her forties or fifties who had recovered from COVID-19.

The CDR3 coding sequence is TGTGCCATCAGTGTAAGTCCGATACGAGCTAACTATGGCTACACCTTC. Its translation is CAISVSPIRANYGYTF. The V and J genes are TRBV10-3 and TRBJ1-2; no clear D. This CDR3 region has 16 residues. V was cut by 4 bases and J by 0 bases, with 15 bases left in between. From germline, CDR1 is ENHRY and CDR2 SYGVKD.

This clone was found a few times. This chain links TRBV27 with TRBJ2-1; TRBD2 agrees at 10 bases. With V trimmed by 6 bases and J by 4 bases, 9 bases remained unmatched. This CDR3 is built from 16 residues. CDR1 and CDR2 from the germline V gene are MNHEY and SMNVEV (reference sequence). The CDR3 sequence is CASSDPRTSGYNEQFF. CDR3 in DNA: TGTGCCAGCAGCGATCCCAGGACTAGCGGTTACAATGAGCAGTTCTTC.

V usage is TRBV6-5 and J usage is TRBJ1-3; no clear D. The germline gives CDR1 MNHEY, CDR2 SVGAGI. The CDR3 covers 16 residues. The V gene lost 4 bases and the J gene lost 4 bases, with 17 bases spanning the gap. The chain's CDR3 is CASSSEGLGMGNTIYF. In DNA form, the CDR3 reads TGTGCCAGCAGTTCCGAGGGCCTGGGGATGGGAAACACCATATATTTT.

This clone was counted between two and nine times. This chain uses TRBV28 with TRBJ1-2; tentative D call: TRBD1 (5 bases). The CDR3 sequence is 15 residues long. V lost 1 base to trimming and J lost 0 bases, with 9 bases between them. The V gene's germline CDR1 is MDHEN and CDR2 SYDVKM. CDR3 nucleotide sequence: TGTGCCAGCAGTTTATCTGGGGCCGCTAACTATGGCTACACCTTC. Its translation is CASSLSGAANYGYTF.

CDR3 bases: TGTGCCAGCAGTCCGGTTCGGACAGGGGGAACCCGACGCACCATATATTTT. Its protein product is CASSPVRTGGTRRTIYF. The V call is TRBV27, the J call TRBJ1-3; TRBD1 matches at 10 bases. The CDR3 has 17 amino acids. Trimming cost V 5 bases and J 9 bases; bases outside gene matches: 16. Germline assignment: CDR1 MNHEY and CDR2 SMNVEV (reference sequence).

The J gene is TRBJ2-7, the V gene TRBV5-4; TRBD2 aligns across 10 bases. The CDR3 runs to 14 residues. The germline V gene has CDR1 SGHNT and CDR2 YYREEE (reference sequence). J gave up 0 bases and V 9 bases, and 6 bases lay outside the gene matches. The CDR3 sequence: CATETSGFSYEQYF. CDR3 DNA: TGTGCCACGGAGACTAGCGGGTTCTCCTACGAGCAGTACTTC.

V is TRBV29-1 and J is TRBJ2-7; 8 bases are shared with TRBD2. Per the germline V gene, CDR1 is SQVTM and CDR2 is ANQGSEA. This CDR3 has 15 amino acids. The J segment lost 3 bases and the V segment lost 5 bases, leaving 12 bases of the junction unmatched. The CDR3 region has the DNA TGCAGCGTTCGGGGATATCGGGAGGGTAGCTACGAGCAGTACTTC. Translated: CSVRGYREGSYEQYF.

This chain connects TRBV6-5 to TRBJ1-1; D might be TRBD1 (5 bases). CDR3 size: 13 residues. Germline V gives CDR1 MNHEY, CDR2 SVGAGI. The ends were cut back, 7 bases at V and 1 base at J, with 10 bases in the middle. The CDR3 bases are TGTGCCAGCACTTCAGGGCGGAACACTGAAGCTTTCTTT. It translates to CASTSGRNTEAFF.

V gene TRBV5-8 combines with J gene TRBJ2-5; TRBD2 is a possible D gene (7 bases). From germline, CDR1 is SGHTS and CDR2 YDEGEE. V lost 0 bases to trimming and J lost 7 bases, with 16 bases between them. This CDR3 is built from 15 residues. The CDR3 DNA follows: TGTGCCAGCAGCTTGGGGGGGGGCAGTCCGGGGACCCAGTACTTC. Translating it yields CASSLGGGSPGTQYF.

V gene TRBV7-3 combines with J gene TRBJ2-3, with a tentative D call TRBD2 (6 bases). In germline, CDR1 is SGHTA, CDR2 FQGTGA. The V gene lost 8 bases and the J gene lost 5 bases, with 20 bases spanning the gap. CDR3 length equals 15 residues. For the CDR3, the DNA is TGTGCCAGCGGGATAGGGACTCACAAGCGAGATACGCAGTATTTT. Encoded protein: CASGIGTHKRDTQYF.

J is TRBJ2-3 and V is TRBV10-3, with TRBD1 matching 7 bases. CDR3 length: 16 amino acids. V shed 0 bases, J shed 0 bases, and the junction held 3 bases outside the gene matches. CDR1 ENHRY and CDR2 SYGVKD come from the germline V gene. The CDR3 is CAISESAGGSTDTQYF. The DNA of the CDR3 is TGTGCCATCAGTGAGTCGGCAGGGGGAAGCACAGATACGCAGTATTTT.

J is TRBJ2-1 and V is TRBV5-1, with D hard to call. Germline CDR1 reads SGHRS; CDR2 reads YFSETQ. This CDR3 is 14 amino acids long. V was pared by 7 bases and J by 0 bases, with 11 bases between. The CDR3 region has the DNA TGCGCCAGCTCTCCCTTGTACTCCTACAATGAGCAGTTCTTC. Translating it yields CASSPLYSYNEQFF.

V gene TRBV5-4 combines with J gene TRBJ1-1; 7 bases map to TRBD1. The CDR3 extends over 14 amino acids. Germline-derived CDR1 and CDR2 are SGHNT and YYREEE (reference sequence). V lost 3 bases to trimming and J lost 4 bases; unmatched junction nucleotides: 6. The CDR3, as DNA: TGTGCCAGCAGCTCCCCGGGACAGATCACTGAAGCTTTCTTT. It is translated as CASSSPGQITEAFF.

The chain carries TRBV7-3 and TRBJ2-1; 8 positions match TRBD2. Trimming at V came to 2 bases and at J to 10 bases, leaving 10 bases not matched to a gene. CDR1 and CDR2 from the germline V gene are SGHTA and FQGTGA. CDR3 length: 15 residues. Here the CDR3 DNA reads TGTGCCAGCAGCTTACGGGCTAGCGGGTCCGAAGAGCAGTTCTTC. Protein: CASSLRASGSEEQFF.

Here the CDR3 DNA reads TGTGCCAGCAGTTTCTTCCCCGGGGAGCTGTTTTTT. This translates into CASSFFPGELFF. V and J are TRBV27 and TRBJ2-2, with D uncertain. Trimming took off 3 bases at V and 6 bases at J, with 5 bases between the two ends. Germline CDR1 is MNHEY and CDR2 is SMNVEV (reference sequence). The CDR3 extends over 12 amino acids.